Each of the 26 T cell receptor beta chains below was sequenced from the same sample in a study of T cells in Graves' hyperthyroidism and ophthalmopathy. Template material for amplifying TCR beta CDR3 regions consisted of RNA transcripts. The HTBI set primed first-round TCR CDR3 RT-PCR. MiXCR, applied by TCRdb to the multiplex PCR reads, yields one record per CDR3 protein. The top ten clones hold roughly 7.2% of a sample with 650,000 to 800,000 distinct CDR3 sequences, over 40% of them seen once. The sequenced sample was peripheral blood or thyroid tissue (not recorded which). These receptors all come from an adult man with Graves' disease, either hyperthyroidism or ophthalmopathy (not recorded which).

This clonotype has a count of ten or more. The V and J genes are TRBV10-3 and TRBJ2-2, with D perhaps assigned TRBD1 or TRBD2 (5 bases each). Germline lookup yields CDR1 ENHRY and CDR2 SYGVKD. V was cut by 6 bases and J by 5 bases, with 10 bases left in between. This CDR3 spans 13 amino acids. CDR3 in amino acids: CAIRVGATGELFF. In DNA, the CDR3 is TGTGCCATCAGGGTCGGGGCGACCGGGGAGCTGTTTTTT.

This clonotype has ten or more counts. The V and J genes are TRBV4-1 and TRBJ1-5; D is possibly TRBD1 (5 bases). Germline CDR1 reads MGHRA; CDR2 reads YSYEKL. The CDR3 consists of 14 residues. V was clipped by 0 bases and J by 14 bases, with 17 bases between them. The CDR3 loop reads CASSQEGMGDTKHF. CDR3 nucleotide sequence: TGCGCCAGCAGCCAAGAGGGGATGGGGGATACCAAGCATTTT.

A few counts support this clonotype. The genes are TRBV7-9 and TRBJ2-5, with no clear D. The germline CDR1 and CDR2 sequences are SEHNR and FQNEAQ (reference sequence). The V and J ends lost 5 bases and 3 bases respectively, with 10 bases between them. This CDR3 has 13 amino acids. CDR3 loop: CASSQAAEETQYF. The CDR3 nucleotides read TGTGCCAGCAGCCAGGCGGCAGAAGAGACCCAGTACTTC.

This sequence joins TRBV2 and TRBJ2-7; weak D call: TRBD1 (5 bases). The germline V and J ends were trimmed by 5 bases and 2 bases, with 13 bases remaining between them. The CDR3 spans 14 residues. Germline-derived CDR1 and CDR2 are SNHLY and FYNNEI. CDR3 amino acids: CASSLWQGTYEQYF. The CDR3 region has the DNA TGTGCCAGCAGTTTATGGCAGGGAACCTACGAGCAGTACTTC.

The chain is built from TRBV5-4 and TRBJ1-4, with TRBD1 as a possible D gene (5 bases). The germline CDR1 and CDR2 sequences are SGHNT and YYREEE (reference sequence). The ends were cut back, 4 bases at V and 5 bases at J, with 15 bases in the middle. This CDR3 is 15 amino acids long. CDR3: CASSGQGSGNEKLFF. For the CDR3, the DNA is TGTGCCAGCAGCGGCCAGGGCAGCGGGAATGAAAAACTGTTTTTT. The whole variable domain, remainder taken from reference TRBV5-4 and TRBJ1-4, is ETGVTQSPTHLIKTRGQQVTLRCSSQSGHNTVSWYQQALGQGPQFIFQYYREEENGRGNFPPRFSGLQFPNYSSELNVNALELDDSALYLCASSGQGSGNEKLFFGSGTQLSVL.

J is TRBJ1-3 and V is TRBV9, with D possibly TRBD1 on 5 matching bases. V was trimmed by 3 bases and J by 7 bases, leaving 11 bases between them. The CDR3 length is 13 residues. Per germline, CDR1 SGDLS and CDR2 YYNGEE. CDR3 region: CASSAGTVNTIYF. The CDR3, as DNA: TGTGCCAGCAGCGCGGGGACGGTGAACACCATATATTTT.

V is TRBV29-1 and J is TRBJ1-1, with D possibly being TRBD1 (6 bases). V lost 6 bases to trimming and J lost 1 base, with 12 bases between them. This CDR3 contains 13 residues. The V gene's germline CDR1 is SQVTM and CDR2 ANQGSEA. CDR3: CSVAQGRNTEAFF. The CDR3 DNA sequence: TGCAGCGTAGCTCAGGGGAGGAACACTGAAGCTTTCTTT.

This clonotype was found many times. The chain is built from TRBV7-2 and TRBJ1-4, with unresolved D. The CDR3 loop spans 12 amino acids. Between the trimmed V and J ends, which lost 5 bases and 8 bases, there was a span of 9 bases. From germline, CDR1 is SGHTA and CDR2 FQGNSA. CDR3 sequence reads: CASSRTGEKLFF. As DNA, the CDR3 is TGTGCCAGCAGCCGGACGGGGGAAAAACTGTTTTTT.

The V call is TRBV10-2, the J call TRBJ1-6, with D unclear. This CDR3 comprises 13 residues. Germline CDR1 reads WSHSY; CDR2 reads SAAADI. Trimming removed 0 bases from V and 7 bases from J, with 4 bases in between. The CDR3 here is CASSESPNSPLHF. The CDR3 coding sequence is TGCGCCAGCAGTGAGTCGCCGAATTCACCCCTCCACTTT.

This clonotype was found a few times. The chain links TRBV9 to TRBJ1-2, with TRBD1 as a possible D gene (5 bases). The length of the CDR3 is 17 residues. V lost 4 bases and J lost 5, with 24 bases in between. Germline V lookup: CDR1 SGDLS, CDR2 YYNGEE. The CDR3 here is CASSPTLRDRLHYGYTF. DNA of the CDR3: TGTGCCAGCAGCCCCACACTCCGGGACCGACTTCATTATGGCTACACCTTC.

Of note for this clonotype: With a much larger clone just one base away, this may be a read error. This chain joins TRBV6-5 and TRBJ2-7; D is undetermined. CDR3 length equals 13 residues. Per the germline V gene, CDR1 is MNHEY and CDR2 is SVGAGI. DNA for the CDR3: TGTGCCAGCAGTTTATTGAACTACTACGAGCGGTACTTC. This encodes CASSLLNYYERYF.

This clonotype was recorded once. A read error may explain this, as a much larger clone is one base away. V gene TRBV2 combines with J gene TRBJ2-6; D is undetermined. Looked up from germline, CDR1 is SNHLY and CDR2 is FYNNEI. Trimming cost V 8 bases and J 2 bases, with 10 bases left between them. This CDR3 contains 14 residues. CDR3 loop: CASRSSPGANVLTF. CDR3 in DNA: TGTGCCAGCCGAAGTTCCCCTGGGGCCAACGTCCTGACTTTC.

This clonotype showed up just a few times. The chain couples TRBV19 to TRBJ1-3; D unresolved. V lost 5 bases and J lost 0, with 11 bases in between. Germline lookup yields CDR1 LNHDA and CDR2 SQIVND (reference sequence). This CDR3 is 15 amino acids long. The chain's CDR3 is CASSPDRSSGNTIYF. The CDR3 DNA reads TGTGCCAGTAGTCCGGACCGCAGCTCTGGAAACACCATATATTTT.

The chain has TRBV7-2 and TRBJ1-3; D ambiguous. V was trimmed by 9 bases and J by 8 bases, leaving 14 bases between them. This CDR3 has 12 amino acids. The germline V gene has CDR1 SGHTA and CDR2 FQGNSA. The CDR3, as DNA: TGTGCCAGTCCCGGGCCCCGAGACACCATATATTTT. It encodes CASPGPRDTIYF.

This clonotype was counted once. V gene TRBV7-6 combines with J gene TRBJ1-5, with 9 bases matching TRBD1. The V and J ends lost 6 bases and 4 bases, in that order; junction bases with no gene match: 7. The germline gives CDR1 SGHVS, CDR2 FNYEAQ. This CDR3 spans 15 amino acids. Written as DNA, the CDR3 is TGTGCCAGCAGGGTTACCGGGACAGGGAATCAGCCCCAGCATTTT. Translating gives CASRVTGTGNQPQHF.

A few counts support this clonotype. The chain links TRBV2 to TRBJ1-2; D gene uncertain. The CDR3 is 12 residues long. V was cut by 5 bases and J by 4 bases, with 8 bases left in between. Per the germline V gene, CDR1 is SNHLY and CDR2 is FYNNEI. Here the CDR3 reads CASSLQVYGYTF. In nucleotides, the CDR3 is TGTGCCAGCAGTTTACAAGTCTATGGCTACACCTTC. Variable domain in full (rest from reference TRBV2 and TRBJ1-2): EPEVTQTPSHQVTQMGQEVILRCVPISNHLYFYWYRQILGQKVEFLVSFYNNEISEKSEIFDDQFSVERPDGSNFTLKIRSTKLEDSAMYFCASSLQVYGYTFGSGTRLTVV.

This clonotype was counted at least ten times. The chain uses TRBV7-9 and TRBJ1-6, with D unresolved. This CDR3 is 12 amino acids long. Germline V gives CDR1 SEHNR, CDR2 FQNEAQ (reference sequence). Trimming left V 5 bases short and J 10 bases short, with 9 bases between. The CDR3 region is CASSPDQSPLHF. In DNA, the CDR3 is TGTGCCAGCAGCCCGGACCAGTCACCCCTCCACTTT.

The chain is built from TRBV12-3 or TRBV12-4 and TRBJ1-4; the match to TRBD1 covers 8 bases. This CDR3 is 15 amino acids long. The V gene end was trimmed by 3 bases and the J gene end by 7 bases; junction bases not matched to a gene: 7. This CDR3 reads CASSFGTGRVEKLFF. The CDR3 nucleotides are TGTGCCAGCAGTTTCGGGACAGGCCGGGTTGAAAAACTGTTTTTT.

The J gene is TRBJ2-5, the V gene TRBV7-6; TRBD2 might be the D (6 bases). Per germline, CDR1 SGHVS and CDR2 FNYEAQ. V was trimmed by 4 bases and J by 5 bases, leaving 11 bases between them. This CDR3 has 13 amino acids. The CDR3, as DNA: TGTGCCAGCAGCTGGTTTGCGGGGGAGACCCAGTACTTC. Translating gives CASSWFAGETQYF.

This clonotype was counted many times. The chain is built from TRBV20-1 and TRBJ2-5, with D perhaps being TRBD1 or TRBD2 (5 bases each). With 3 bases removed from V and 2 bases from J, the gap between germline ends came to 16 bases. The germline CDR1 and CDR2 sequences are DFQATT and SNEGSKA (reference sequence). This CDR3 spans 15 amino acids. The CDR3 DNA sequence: TGCAGTGCTAGCCGGGACGGCGATCAACAAGAGACCCAGTACTTC. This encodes CSASRDGDQQETQYF.

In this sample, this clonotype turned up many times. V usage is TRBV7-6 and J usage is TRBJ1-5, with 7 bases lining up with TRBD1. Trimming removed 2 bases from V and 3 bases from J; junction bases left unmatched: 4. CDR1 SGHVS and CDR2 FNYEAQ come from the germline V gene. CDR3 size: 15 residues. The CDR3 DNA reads TGTGCCAGCAGCTTATCACAGGGGCTCAATCAGCCCCAGCATTTT. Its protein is CASSLSQGLNQPQHF.

In nucleotides, the CDR3 is TGTGCCAGCAGCTACAGGGGACTCTATCGCAATCAGCCCCAGCATTTT. Translated: CASSYRGLYRNQPQHF. V gene TRBV7-2 combines with J gene TRBJ1-5, with TRBD1 identical over 7 bases. Trimming cost V 4 bases and J 2 bases; bases outside gene matches: 8. CDR1 SGHTA and CDR2 FQGNSA come from the germline V gene. The CDR3 extends over 16 amino acids.

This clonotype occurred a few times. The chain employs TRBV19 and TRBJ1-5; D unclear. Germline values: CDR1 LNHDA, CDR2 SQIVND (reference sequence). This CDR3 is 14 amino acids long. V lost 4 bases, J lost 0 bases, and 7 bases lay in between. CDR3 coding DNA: TGTGCCAGTAGTACCACATATAGCAATCAGCCCCAGCATTTT. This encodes CASSTTYSNQPQHF. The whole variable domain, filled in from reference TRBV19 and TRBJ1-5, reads DGGITQSPKYLFRKEGQNVTLSCEQNLNHDAMYWYRQDPGQGLRLIYYSQIVNDFQKGDIAEGYSVSREKKESFPLTVTSAQKNPTAFYLCASSTTYSNQPQHFGDGTRLSIL.

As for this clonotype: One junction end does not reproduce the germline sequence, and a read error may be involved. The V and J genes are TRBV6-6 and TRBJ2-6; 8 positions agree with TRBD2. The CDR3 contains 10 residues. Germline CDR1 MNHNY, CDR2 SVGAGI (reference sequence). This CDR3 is CASSQSGLAF. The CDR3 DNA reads TGTGCCAGCAGTCAGTCGGGACTAGCTTTC.

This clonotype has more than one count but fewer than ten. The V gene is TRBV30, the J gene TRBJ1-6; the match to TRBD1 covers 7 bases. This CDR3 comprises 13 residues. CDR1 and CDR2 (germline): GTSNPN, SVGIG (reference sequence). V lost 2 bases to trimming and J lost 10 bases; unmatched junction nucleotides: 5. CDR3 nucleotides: TGTGCCTGGAGTCCACAGGGGAACTCACCCCTCCACTTT. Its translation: CAWSPQGNSPLHF.

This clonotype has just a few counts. The CDR3 loop is CSARVKGETYEQYF. The CDR3, as DNA: TGCAGTGCTAGAGTAAAGGGGGAGACCTACGAGCAGTACTTC. The chain combines TRBV20-1 with TRBJ2-7; D may be TRBD1 (6 bases). Trimming pared 1 base from V and 2 bases from J, leaving 12 bases between. CDR3 length: 14 amino acids. CDR1 and CDR2 (germline): DFQATT, SNEGSKA (reference sequence).